Below, one T cell receptor (beta chain) is given with its context. The antigen is unknown. The data are from a study of T cell clusters in autoimmune cytopenias. The study, taken as a whole, reports: Primary autoimmune cytopenia patients seemingly lacked the physiological T cell clusters found in healthy donors. No cluster-lack signature appeared between secondary cytopenia and chronic lymphocytic leukemia patients, apparently due to lymphoma masking.

This CDR3 spans 12 amino acids. Each sample's input was roughly 250 ng genomic DNA, 38,000 or so genome equivalents. TRB rearrangements were amplified by touch-down multiplex PCR with mixed TRB-A/B primers. TCRdb reprocessed the multiplex PCR reads, with one entry per CDR3 protein and no DNA. This listing includes about 5,600 distinct CDR3 sequences. This sample also appeared in a second study, on T cell repertoires in aging, cancer and after chemotherapy. That work states: The repertoire data cannot show anything about immunological memory following chemotherapy.

The sequenced sample consisted of peripheral blood. This receptor was obtained from a human donor in good health. The rearrangement uses TRBV12-3 or TRBV12-4 and TRBJ1-2; without DNA, the TCRdb call of TRBD1 cannot be checked. The CDR3 loop is CASSDPGGGYTF.